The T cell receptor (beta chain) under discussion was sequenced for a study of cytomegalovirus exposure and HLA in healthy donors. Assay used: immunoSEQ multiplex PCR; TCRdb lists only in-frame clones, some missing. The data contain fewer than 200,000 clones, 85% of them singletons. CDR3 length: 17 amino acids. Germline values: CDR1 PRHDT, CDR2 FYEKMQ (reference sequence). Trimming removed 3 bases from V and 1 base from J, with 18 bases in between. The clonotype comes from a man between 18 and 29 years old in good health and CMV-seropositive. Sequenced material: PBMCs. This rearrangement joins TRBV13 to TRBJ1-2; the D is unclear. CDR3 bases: TGTGCCAGCAGCTTCCCCCCCTGGGGTGAGGGTAACTATGGCTACACCTTC. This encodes CASSFPPWGEGNYGYTF.